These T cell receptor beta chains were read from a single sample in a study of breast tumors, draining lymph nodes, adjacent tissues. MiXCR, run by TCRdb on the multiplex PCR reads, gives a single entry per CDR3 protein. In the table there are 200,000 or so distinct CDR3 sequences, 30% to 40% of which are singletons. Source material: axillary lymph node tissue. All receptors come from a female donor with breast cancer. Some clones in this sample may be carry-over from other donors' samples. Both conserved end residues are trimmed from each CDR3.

ASSFGTANTGELF	TRBV5-1	TRBJ2-2
ASSSRLAGGTDTQY	TRBV5-4	TRBJ2-3
SASAQAETPY	TRBV20-1	TRBJ2-5
ASSQVSLASTDTQY	TRBV4-3	TRBJ2-3
ASSLQGATRGNNEQF	TRBV11-2	TRBJ2-1
ASLGELF	TRBV12-3/TRBV12-4	TRBJ2-2
ASSVDQGTYNEPF	TRBV9	TRBJ2-1
ASSHPTGGNYGYT	TRBV7-3	TRBJ1-2
ASSQDPYGLAGGTGELF	TRBV4-2	TRBJ2-2
ASSLNLVSYEQF	TRBV7-9	TRBJ2-1
ASSLSVGKTNYGYT	TRBV5-5	TRBJ1-2
AWSSQGNQPQH	TRBV30	TRBJ1-5
ASSWDRVNSPLH	TRBV7-3	TRBJ1-6
ASRTGTGGAANEKLF	TRBV2	TRBJ1-4
ASSLGGEANEKLF	TRBV7-2	TRBJ1-4
ASSSTGTPGELF	TRBV7-9	TRBJ2-2
ASTEGQKAF	TRBV25-1	TRBJ1-1
ASSSDRGYEQY	TRBV7-2	TRBJ2-7
ASSLEAANVLT	TRBV5-1	TRBJ2-6
AISYLDTQY	TRBV10-3	TRBJ2-3
SARGLAGGVSYNEQF	TRBV20-1	TRBJ2-1
AWGRGRGLY	TRBV30	TRBJ2-4
ASSLSTENTEAF	TRBV19	TRBJ1-1